This T cell receptor (beta chain) comes out of a study of T cells in Graves' hyperthyroidism and ophthalmopathy. The overall study: Prior to any treatment, at the point of initial diagnosis, peripheral blood was collected.

Enrolled ophthalmopathy patients presented with a Clinical Activity Score of at least 3, a NOSPECS grade of at least 4, and disease duration under 3 months. The study's findings and limits: The majority of expanded thyroid clonotypes above 0.001 also appeared in blood.

For this clonotype: The antigen remains undetermined. A much larger clone lies one base from this, so it may be a read error.

The CDR3 runs to 14 residues. Amplified TCR beta CDR3 regions derived from RNA transcripts. During a first-round RT-PCR of the TCR CDR3, the HTBI primer set was used. TCRdb used MiXCR to reprocess the multiplex PCR reads, holding one entry per CDR3 protein. Of about 380,000 distinct CDR3 sequences listed, approximately 18% are singletons. The receptor was derived from a man aged 18 to 30 with Graves' ophthalmopathy. What was sequenced was blood. This chain connects TRBV12-3 or TRBV12-4 to TRBJ2-7; D perhaps matches TRBD1 (5 bases). CDR3 sequence: CATSPQGTFYEQYF. The DNA for the CDR3 is TGTGCCACCAGTCCTCAGGGAACCTTCTACGAGCAGTACTTC.